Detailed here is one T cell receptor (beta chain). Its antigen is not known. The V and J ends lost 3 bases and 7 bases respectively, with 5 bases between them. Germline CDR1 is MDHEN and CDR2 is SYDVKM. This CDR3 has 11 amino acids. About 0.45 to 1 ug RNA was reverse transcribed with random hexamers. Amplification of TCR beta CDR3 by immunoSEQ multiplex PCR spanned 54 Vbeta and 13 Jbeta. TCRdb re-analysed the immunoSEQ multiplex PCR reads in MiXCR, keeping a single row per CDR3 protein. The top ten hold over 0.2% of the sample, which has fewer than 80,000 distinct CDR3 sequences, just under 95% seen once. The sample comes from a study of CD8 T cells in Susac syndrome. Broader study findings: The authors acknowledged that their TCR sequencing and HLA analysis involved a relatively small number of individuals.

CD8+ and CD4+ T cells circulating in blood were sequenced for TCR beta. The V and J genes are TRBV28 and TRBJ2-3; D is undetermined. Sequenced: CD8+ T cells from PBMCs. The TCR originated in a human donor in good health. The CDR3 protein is CASSLSHTQYF. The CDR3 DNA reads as TGTGCCAGCAGTTTGTCTCATACGCAGTATTTT.